The clone carrying this TCR beta chain was seen only a few times. What it recognizes is unknown. This specimen comes from a study of blood T cells in healthy people across ages. Study findings and constraints: Possibly, changes in expanded clonotypes were confounded because donor CMV status was unknown. Both naive CD4+ cell counts and diversity were greater in long-lived donors than in aged donors.

Through a sample-barcoded 5' primer and a J-beta primer mix, a second PCR was run for roughly 7 to 11 cycles. Researchers report that a template-switch adaptor with 12 random nucleotides tagged each cDNA molecule. TCRdb re-derived calls from the 5' RACE reads in MiXCR, one entry per CDR3 protein. The sample includes around 1,000,000 distinct CDR3 sequences, 25% seen only once; the top ten take around 0.7%. Germline V gene lookup returns CDR1 SGHVS and CDR2 FNYEAQ. The CDR3 is 17 residues long. V gave up 2 bases and J gave up 5 bases; unmatched junction bases: 14. These records were also assigned to another study, of T cells of mothers and their children. That paper notes: Related mother-child pairs showed slightly higher but non-significant overlap than unrelated pairs.

This receptor was identified in a girl under 10 years old in good health. Specimen: blood. The chain links TRBV7-6 to TRBJ2-5, with TRBD2 matching 7 bases. The CDR3 region is CASSLSGGRSYSETQYF. For the CDR3, the DNA is TGTGCCAGCAGCTTATCTGGCGGGAGATCTTACAGTGAGACCCAGTACTTC.